The 30 T cell receptor beta chains presented below share a single source sample, sequenced in a study of blood T cell repertoires in COVID-19. Produced via immunoSEQ multiplex PCR; TCRdb's table is partial and in-frame only. The sample holds about 400,000 clones, approximately 90% seen once. Source material: peripheral blood. Source of these receptors: a woman aged 25 to 45 with acute or convalescent COVID-19.

The chain combines TRBV4-1 with TRBJ1-1, with a weak D call TRBD1 (5 bases). V dropped 1 base and J dropped 0 bases, with 12 bases sitting between them. Germline CDR1 and CDR2: MGHRA and YSYEKL. CDR3 length equals 16 residues. CDR3 amino acids: CASSQAWGYMNTEAFF. The CDR3 nucleotides are TGCGCCAGCAGCCAAGCGTGGGGCTACATGAACACTGAAGCTTTCTTT.

The V and J genes are TRBV2 and TRBJ2-5; 11 bases align to TRBD2. The CDR3 runs to 15 residues. Germline V gives CDR1 SNHLY, CDR2 FYNNEI. J gave up 5 bases and V 5 bases, and 7 bases lay outside the gene matches. The CDR3 DNA is TGTGCCAGCAGTTATTTAGCGGGGGGGCGTGAGACCCAGTACTTC. Its translation is CASSYLAGGRETQYF.

The rearrangement joins TRBV6-2 or TRBV6-3 to TRBJ2-7; 7 positions match TRBD1. The J segment lost 3 bases and the V segment lost 6 bases, leaving 8 bases of the junction unmatched. This CDR3 comprises 14 residues. CDR1 and CDR2 from the germline V gene are MNHEY and SVGEGT. CDR3 residues: CASSPGQLIYEQYF. The CDR3 region has the DNA TGTGCCAGCAGCCCGGGACAGCTAATCTACGAGCAGTACTTC.

This chain joins TRBV10-3 and TRBJ2-5, with a possible D match to TRBD1 (6 bases). V was pared by 4 bases and J by 5 bases, with 14 bases between. CDR3 length equals 14 residues. Looked up from germline, CDR1 is ENHRY and CDR2 is SYGVKD. DNA for the CDR3: TGTGCCATCAGTGGCCTGGACAGCGCCGAGACCCAGTACTTC. It translates to CAISGLDSAETQYF.

V and J are TRBV18 and TRBJ1-2, with TRBD1 as a possible D gene (5 bases). Germline CDR1 and CDR2: KGHSH and LQKENI. The V gene lost 3 bases and the J gene lost 2 bases, with 10 bases spanning the gap. This CDR3 has 14 amino acids. The CDR3 coding sequence is TGTGCCAGCTCACCCTTCGACAGCAACTATGGCTACACCTTC. Its translation: CASSPFDSNYGYTF.

This clone was observed once. The rearrangement links TRBV9 to TRBJ1-3, with TRBD1 identical over 8 bases. With V trimmed by 0 bases and J by 3 bases, 2 bases remained unmatched. Germline V gene data show CDR1 as SGDLS and CDR2 as YYNGEE. This CDR3 is 15 amino acids long. The CDR3 DNA reads TGTGCCAGCAGCGTAGGACAGGGGATTGGAAACACCATATATTTT. It specifies CASSVGQGIGNTIYF.

The chain employs TRBV5-6 and TRBJ1-4, with TRBD1 identical over 7 bases. V gave up 2 bases and J gave up 5 bases; unmatched junction bases: 12. CDR1 is SGHDT and CDR2 is YYEEEE in the germline V gene. The CDR3 spans 17 residues. The chain's CDR3 is CASSFLGPGTANEKLFF. The CDR3 DNA sequence: TGTGCCAGCAGCTTTTTGGGCCCCGGGACAGCGAATGAAAAACTGTTTTTT.

The chain combines TRBV5-4 with TRBJ2-3, with 7 bases fitting TRBD1. Germline CDR1 is SGHNT and CDR2 is YYREEE (reference sequence). The CDR3 loop spans 18 amino acids. V lost 0 bases to trimming and J lost 4 bases; unmatched junction nucleotides: 14. The CDR3 region has the DNA TGTGCCAGCAGCTTGGGCGGTTGGGTTCAGGGGGTAGCAGATACGCAGTATTTT. Amino acid sequence: CASSLGGWVQGVADTQYF.

The J gene is TRBJ2-1, the V gene TRBV7-2, with a possible D match to TRBD2 (6 bases). The germline gives CDR1 SGHTA, CDR2 FQGNSA. The V end lost 4 bases, the J end lost 1 base, and 14 bases lay between the germline ends. The CDR3 runs to 16 residues. CDR3 nucleotide sequence: TGTGCCAGCAGCTCCGAACGGGGGTGGTCCTACAATGAGCAGTTCTTC. Protein: CASSSERGWSYNEQFF.

This chain connects TRBV19 to TRBJ1-6; no firm D call. This CDR3 has 15 amino acids. Germline V CDR1 and CDR2: LNHDA, SQIVND (reference sequence). Trimming took 5 bases from V and 4 from J, leaving 12 bases between them. The CDR3 protein is CASSSTRSYNSPLHF. The DNA for the CDR3 is TGTGCCAGTAGTTCGACTAGGTCTTATAATTCACCCCTCCACTTT.

This clone has a single count. This rearrangement joins TRBV7-9 to TRBJ2-5, with 9 bases fitting TRBD1. The junction had 6 bases not matched to a gene; V was cut back by 6 bases and J by 4 bases. Germline loops: CDR1 SEHNR, CDR2 FQNEAQ (reference sequence). This CDR3 is 14 amino acids long. For the CDR3, the DNA is TGTGCCAGCAGAAGTGGACAGGGGCCAGAGACCCAGTACTTC. The encoded protein is CASRSGQGPETQYF.

A single count supports this clone. The CDR3 nucleotides are TGCAGTGCTAGTCGGGACAGCCTCAATGAGCAGTTCTTC. Residues: CSASRDSLNEQFF. The rearrangement links TRBV20-1 to TRBJ2-1; TRBD1 matches 7 bases. Trimming removed 3 bases from V and 6 bases from J; junction bases left unmatched: 5. This CDR3 is built from 13 residues. Germline V gene lookup returns CDR1 DFQATT and CDR2 SNEGSKA (reference sequence).

The CDR3 is CASSYTGDQYF. The CDR3 DNA reads as TGTGCCAGCAGTTATACAGGAGACCAGTACTTC. V gene TRBV12-3 or TRBV12-4 combines with J gene TRBJ2-5; the D gene is possibly TRBD1 (5 bases). The CDR3 covers 11 residues. V lost 4 bases to trimming and J lost 10 bases, with 10 bases between them.

The V call is TRBV4-1, the J call TRBJ2-5, with no clear D. The V end was cut by 6 bases, the J end by 1 base, with 9 bases between. This CDR3 comprises 13 residues. The germline CDR1 and CDR2 sequences are MGHRA and YSYEKL. This CDR3 reads CASSLRVQETQYF. CDR3 sequence (DNA): TGCGCCAGCAGTCTACGGGTCCAAGAGACCCAGTACTTC.

The rearrangement joins TRBV5-8 to TRBJ1-4; 7 bases are a match to TRBD1. The germline V gene has CDR1 SGHTS and CDR2 YDEGEE. V was pared by 1 base and J by 3 bases, with 9 bases of the junction left unmatched. This CDR3 is 17 amino acids long. The CDR3 is CASSLLRGRRSNEKLFF. DNA for the CDR3: TGTGCCAGCAGCTTGCTAAGGGGGCGCCGATCTAATGAAAAACTGTTTTTT.

This chain connects TRBV7-9 to TRBJ2-2, with D perhaps TRBD1 (5 bases). The CDR3 is 17 residues long. Per the germline V gene, CDR1 is SEHNR and CDR2 is FQNEAQ (reference sequence). The germline V and J ends were trimmed by 5 bases and 4 bases, with 20 bases remaining between them. CDR3 sequence (DNA): TGTGCCAGCAGCCCTAGGGGATACGGCGGTAGCACCGGGGAGCTGTTTTTT. This translates into CASSPRGYGGSTGELFF.

In DNA form, the CDR3 reads TGCGCCAGCAGCTTGGCCGGGGAGCCTTTCTCCTACGAGCAGTACTTC. This codes for CASSLAGEPFSYEQYF. The rearrangement links TRBV5-1 to TRBJ2-7; a possible D gene is TRBD2 (5 bases). Trimming took 0 bases from V and 0 from J, leaving 13 bases between them. The CDR3 is 16 amino acids. Germline CDR1 SGHRS, CDR2 YFSETQ.

The chain combines TRBV15 with TRBJ2-7; the D gene is possibly TRBD1 (6 bases). Germline V CDR1 and CDR2: LNHNV, YYDKDF (reference sequence). The CDR3 length is 14 residues. V shed 0 bases and J shed 3 bases, with 9 bases lying between them. The CDR3 DNA follows: TGTGCCACCAGCAGAGACTCCAGGGGCTACGAGCAGTACTTC. Amino acid sequence: CATSRDSRGYEQYF.

The chain joins TRBV2 to TRBJ2-5, with TRBD2 identical over 12 bases. This CDR3 has 15 residues. Germline V gives CDR1 SNHLY, CDR2 FYNNEI. V lost 3 bases and J lost 5; bases outside the gene matches: 4. The CDR3 DNA reads TGTGCCAGCAGTGAGGCTAGCGGGGGGGCTGAGACCCAGTACTTC. Translated, it gives CASSEASGGAETQYF.

This clone was observed a few times. The chain is built from TRBV10-3 and TRBJ1-1, with D perhaps TRBD1 (6 bases). The V and J ends lost 8 bases and 2 bases respectively, with 15 bases between them. The germline gives CDR1 ENHRY, CDR2 SYGVKD. This CDR3 has 14 residues. CDR3 sequence: CAISRGGGNTEAFF. CDR3 DNA: TGTGCCATCTCCCGGGGGGGCGGAAACACTGAAGCTTTCTTT.

This chain uses TRBV5-5 with TRBJ1-5; 7 bases are shared with TRBD1. Looked up from germline, CDR1 is SGHKS and CDR2 is YYEKEE (reference sequence). There are 16 residues in the CDR3. Germline trimming cut 1 base from V and 7 bases from J; bases unmatched to any gene: 11. The CDR3 loop is CASSLRDTGVGQPQHF. In nucleotides, the CDR3 is TGTGCCAGCAGCTTGCGTGACACAGGGGTCGGACAGCCCCAGCATTTT.

The CDR3 bases are TGTGCCAGCAGTGAACTAGACAGGGCCCCCTACGAGCAGTACTTC. It yields the protein CASSELDRAPYEQYF. J is TRBJ2-7 and V is TRBV6-1; 7 nucleotides align to TRBD1. With V trimmed by 2 bases and J by 2 bases, 6 bases remained unmatched. This CDR3 is 15 amino acids long. Looked up from germline, CDR1 is MNHNS and CDR2 is SASEGT.

The chain couples TRBV5-4 to TRBJ1-1, with a weak D call TRBD1 (6 bases). This CDR3 comprises 13 residues. In germline, CDR1 is SGHNT, CDR2 YYREEE (reference sequence). The V gene lost 2 bases and the J gene lost 4 bases, with 9 bases spanning the gap. CDR3 protein: CASSFTGSTEAFF. The CDR3 DNA reads as TGTGCCAGCAGCTTTACAGGGTCCACTGAAGCTTTCTTT.

This clone appeared a few times. The chain recombines TRBV6-5 with TRBJ1-6; D is ambiguous. CDR3 length equals 14 residues. V dropped 2 bases and J dropped 6 bases, with 8 bases sitting between them. Germline lookup yields CDR1 MNHEY and CDR2 SVGAGI. The CDR3 region has the DNA TGTGCCAGCAGTTACGCACAGACTAATTCACCCCTCCACTTT. Amino acid sequence: CASSYAQTNSPLHF.

The chain is built from TRBV19 and TRBJ2-3, with 10 bases lining up with TRBD1. J lost 0 bases, V lost 6 bases, and 3 bases had no gene match. CDR1 and CDR2 (germline): LNHDA, SQIVND (reference sequence). The CDR3 has 15 amino acids. The CDR3 region is CASSGQGVSTDTQYF. CDR3 bases: TGTGCCAGTAGCGGACAGGGGGTTAGCACAGATACGCAGTATTTT.

This chain links TRBV19 with TRBJ1-3; D uncertain. Per the germline V gene, CDR1 is LNHDA and CDR2 is SQIVND (reference sequence). The CDR3 consists of 16 residues. V lost 5 bases and J 0 bases, leaving 14 bases between the germline ends. CDR3 sequence reads: CASSPHGRVSGNTIYF. In nucleotides, the CDR3 is TGTGCCAGTAGTCCCCACGGGAGGGTCTCTGGAAACACCATATATTTT.

The chain uses TRBV2 and TRBJ1-1; maybe TRBD1 (6 bases). Trimming took off 7 bases at V and 2 bases at J, with 17 bases between the two ends. The V gene's germline CDR1 is SNHLY and CDR2 FYNNEI. This CDR3 spans 15 amino acids. CDR3 region: CASTRGVRVNTEAFF. The CDR3 DNA reads as TGTGCCAGCACCAGGGGAGTTCGCGTAAACACTGAAGCTTTCTTT.

The chain couples TRBV6-5 to TRBJ1-3; D not resolved. The CDR3 loop spans 16 amino acids. Per the germline V gene, CDR1 is MNHEY and CDR2 is SVGAGI. Trimming left V 3 bases short and J 1 base short, with 13 bases between. This CDR3 is CASSYWPRVSGNTIYF. The CDR3 nucleotides are TGTGCCAGCAGTTATTGGCCCCGGGTTTCTGGAAACACCATATATTTT.

V is TRBV19 and J is TRBJ2-3, with TRBD2 matching 7 bases. There are 15 residues in the CDR3. After removal of 5 bases from V and 3 bases from J, the junction contained 8 bases not matched to a gene. Germline CDR1 and CDR2: LNHDA and SQIVND (reference sequence). This chain's CDR3 is CASSPWGGDTDTQYF. The DNA of the CDR3 is TGTGCCAGTAGTCCCTGGGGGGGAGATACAGATACGCAGTATTTT.

This clone was observed once. The rearrangement uses TRBV24-1 and TRBJ1-2; 8 bases are a match to TRBD1. CDR1 is KGHDR and CDR2 is SFDVKD in the germline V gene. V lost 2 bases and J lost 8; bases outside the gene matches: 6. CDR3 length: 14 amino acids. This chain's CDR3 is CATSDSGTGAGYTF. CDR3 coding DNA: TGTGCCACCAGTGATTCTGGGACAGGTGCCGGCTACACCTTC.